One and the same sample provided the 8 T cell receptor beta chains below, sequenced in a study of shared clonotypes between healthy human individuals (dated by TCRdb to the early 2020s). The library came from the immunoSEQ multiplex PCR assay. Drawn from immuneACCESS, this table holds only the in-frame rearrangements with V and J called that TCRdb kept. Clones are partly lost; checked studies trace under half to an unresolved V gene and leave the rest unexplained. In this sample the table shows more than 1,200,000 clones, around 98.5% of which occur a single time. The top ten clones comprise approximately 0.4% of the sample. What was sequenced was naive CD4+ T cells sorted from blood. The sample's cell subset or site label, in plain terms: CD45RA+ positively selected. The origin of the receptors is a man younger than 45 in good health.

The gene calls are TRBV19 and TRBJ2-7; 8 bases agree with TRBD2. The V gene end was trimmed by 3 bases and the J gene end by 3 bases; junction bases not matched to a gene: 4. Germline V lookup: CDR1 LNHDA, CDR2 SQIVND (reference sequence). This CDR3 comprises 14 residues. CDR3 loop: CASSILAGRYEQYF. The CDR3 DNA is TGTGCCAGTAGTATCCTAGCGGGTCGCTACGAGCAGTACTTC.

This chain uses TRBV4-3 with TRBJ2-1; 7 positions match TRBD1. Germline V gives CDR1 LGHNA, CDR2 YSLEER. The CDR3 is made up of 15 amino acids. J gave up 6 bases and V 0 bases, and 5 bases lay outside the gene matches. The CDR3 DNA sequence: TGCGCCAGCAGCCAAGAAGGGACAGAAGCCAATGAGCAGTTCTTC. Translated: CASSQEGTEANEQFF.

The V and J genes are TRBV7-6 and TRBJ2-5; 8 nucleotides match TRBD1. The V and J ends lost 5 bases and 1 base, in that order; junction bases with no gene match: 9. The CDR3 runs 16 residues. The V gene's germline CDR1 is SGHVS and CDR2 FNYEAQ. In DNA, the CDR3 is TGTGCCAGCAGCCCCGGGACAGGCGCCCTCCAAGAGACCCAGTACTTC. Translation: CASSPGTGALQETQYF. Filled out from reference TRBV7-6 and TRBJ2-5, the complete variable domain reads GAGVSQSPRYKVTKRGQDVALRCDPISGHVSLYWYRQALGQGPEFLTYFNYEAQQDKSGLPNDRFSAERPEGSISTLTIQRTEQRDSAMYRCASSPGTGALQETQYFGPGTRLLVL.

The chain has TRBV18 and TRBJ2-6, with D maybe TRBD1 (6 bases). The CDR3 loop spans 16 amino acids. Germline V lookup: CDR1 KGHSH, CDR2 LQKENI. V was clipped by 3 bases and J by 3 bases, with 12 bases between them. The CDR3: CASSPVGANGANVLTF. The DNA for the CDR3 is TGTGCCAGCTCACCCGTGGGGGCGAATGGGGCCAACGTCCTGACTTTC.

The V gene is TRBV4-1, the J gene TRBJ2-2; TRBD1 matches 9 bases. Germline trimming cut 4 bases from V and 6 bases from J; bases unmatched to any gene: 9. This CDR3 is built from 16 residues. The V gene's germline CDR1 is MGHRA and CDR2 YSYEKL. CDR3 loop: CASSPRDRAFSGELFF. The DNA of the CDR3 is TGCGCCAGCAGCCCCCGGGACAGGGCTTTTTCCGGGGAGCTGTTTTTT.

The V call is TRBV7-2, the J call TRBJ2-1; no clear D. Trimming removed 4 bases from V and 2 bases from J, with 9 bases in between. The CDR3 runs 14 residues. CDR1 is SGHTA and CDR2 is FQGNSA in the germline V gene. CDR3 sequence: CASSSGYPYNEQFF. The CDR3 DNA is TGTGCCAGCAGCTCAGGATATCCCTACAATGAGCAGTTCTTC.

The chain is built from TRBV6-5 and TRBJ2-1, with D uncertain. Germline V gene sequence: CDR1 MNHEY, CDR2 SVGAGI. The CDR3 is made up of 13 amino acids. V lost 9 bases and J 3 bases, leaving 12 bases between the germline ends. The CDR3 here is CASGEQGYNEQFF. The CDR3 coding sequence is TGTGCCAGTGGAGAGCAAGGCTACAATGAGCAGTTCTTC.

The CDR3 loop is CASTTRDRFSDTQYF. The CDR3 DNA sequence: TGTGCCAGCACCACCCGGGACAGATTTTCAGATACGCAGTATTTT. The chain carries TRBV6-5 and TRBJ2-3, with 7 nucleotides matching TRBD1. The germline CDR1 and CDR2 sequences are MNHEY and SVGAGI. The CDR3 consists of 15 residues. Germline trimming cut 7 bases from V and 4 bases from J; bases unmatched to any gene: 11.